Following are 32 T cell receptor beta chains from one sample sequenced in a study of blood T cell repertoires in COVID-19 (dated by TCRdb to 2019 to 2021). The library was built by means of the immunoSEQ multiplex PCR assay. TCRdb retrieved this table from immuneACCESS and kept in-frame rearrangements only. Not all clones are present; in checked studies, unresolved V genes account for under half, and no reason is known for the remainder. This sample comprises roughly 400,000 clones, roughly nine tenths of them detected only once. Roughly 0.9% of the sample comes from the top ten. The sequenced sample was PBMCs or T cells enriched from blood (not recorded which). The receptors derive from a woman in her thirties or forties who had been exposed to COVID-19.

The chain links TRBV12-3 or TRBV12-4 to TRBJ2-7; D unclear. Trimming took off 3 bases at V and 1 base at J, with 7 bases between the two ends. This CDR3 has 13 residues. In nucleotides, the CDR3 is TGTGCCAGCAGTTTGTCCTTTTCCTACGAGCAGTACTTC. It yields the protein CASSLSFSYEQYF.

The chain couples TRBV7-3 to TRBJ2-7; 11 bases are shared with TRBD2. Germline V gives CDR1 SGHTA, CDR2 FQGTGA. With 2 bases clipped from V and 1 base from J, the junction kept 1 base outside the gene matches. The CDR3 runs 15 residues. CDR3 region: CASSLVAGGSYEQYF. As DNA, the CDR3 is TGTGCCAGCAGCTTAGTAGCGGGGGGGTCCTACGAGCAGTACTTC.

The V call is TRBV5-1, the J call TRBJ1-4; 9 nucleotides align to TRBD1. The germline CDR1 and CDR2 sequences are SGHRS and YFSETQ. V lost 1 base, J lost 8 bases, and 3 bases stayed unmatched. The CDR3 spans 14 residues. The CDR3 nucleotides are TGCGCCAGCAGCTTGACAGGGGGCGAGGAAAAACTGTTTTTT. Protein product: CASSLTGGEEKLFF.

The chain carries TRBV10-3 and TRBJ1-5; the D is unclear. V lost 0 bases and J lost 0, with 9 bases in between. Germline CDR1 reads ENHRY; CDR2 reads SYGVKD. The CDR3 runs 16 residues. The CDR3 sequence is CAISESEADSNQPQHF. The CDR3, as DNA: TGTGCCATCAGTGAGTCAGAGGCAGATAGCAATCAGCCCCAGCATTTT.

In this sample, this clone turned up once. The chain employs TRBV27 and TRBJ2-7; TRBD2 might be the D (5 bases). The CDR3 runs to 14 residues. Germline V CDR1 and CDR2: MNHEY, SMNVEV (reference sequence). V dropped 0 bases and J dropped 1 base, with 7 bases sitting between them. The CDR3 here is CASSLSRESYEQYF. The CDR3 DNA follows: TGTGCCAGCAGTTTATCGAGGGAATCCTACGAGCAGTACTTC.

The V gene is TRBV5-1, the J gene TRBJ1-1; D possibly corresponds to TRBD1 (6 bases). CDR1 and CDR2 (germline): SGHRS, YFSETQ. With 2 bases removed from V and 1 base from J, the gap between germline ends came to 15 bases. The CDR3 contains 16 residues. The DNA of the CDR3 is TGCGCCAGCAGCTTATTAGGGGGACCGACGAACACTGAAGCTTTCTTT. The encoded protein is CASSLLGGPTNTEAFF. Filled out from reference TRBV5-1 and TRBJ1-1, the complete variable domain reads KAGVTQTPRYLIKTRGQQVTLSCSPISGHRSVSWYQQTPGQGLQFLFEYFSETQRNKGNFPGRFSGRQFSNSRSEMNVSTLELGDSALYLCASSLLGGPTNTEAFFGQGTRLTVV.

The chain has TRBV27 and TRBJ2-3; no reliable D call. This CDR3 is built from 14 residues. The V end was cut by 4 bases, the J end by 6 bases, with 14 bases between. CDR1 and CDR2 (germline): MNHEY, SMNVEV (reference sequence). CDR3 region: CASSSPGRSDTQYF. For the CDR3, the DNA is TGTGCCAGCAGTTCCCCCGGCAGGTCGGATACGCAGTATTTT.

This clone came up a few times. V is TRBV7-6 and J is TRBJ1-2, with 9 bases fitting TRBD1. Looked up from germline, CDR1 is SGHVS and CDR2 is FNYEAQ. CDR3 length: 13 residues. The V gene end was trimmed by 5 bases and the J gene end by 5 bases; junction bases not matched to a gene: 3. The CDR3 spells CASSQDRGYGYTF. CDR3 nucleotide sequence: TGTGCCAGCAGCCAGGACAGGGGTTATGGCTACACCTTC.

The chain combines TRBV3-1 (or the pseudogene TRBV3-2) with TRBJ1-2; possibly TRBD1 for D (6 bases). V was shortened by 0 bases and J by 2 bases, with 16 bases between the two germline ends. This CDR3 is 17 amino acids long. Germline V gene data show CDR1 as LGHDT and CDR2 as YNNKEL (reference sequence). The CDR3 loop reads CASSQDRGGGRNYGYTF. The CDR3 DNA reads TGTGCCAGCAGCCAAGATCGAGGGGGGGGGCGCAACTATGGCTACACCTTC.

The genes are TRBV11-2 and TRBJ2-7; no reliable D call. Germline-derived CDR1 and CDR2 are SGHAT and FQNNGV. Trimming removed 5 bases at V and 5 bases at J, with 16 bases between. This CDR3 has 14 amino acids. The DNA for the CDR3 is TGTGCCAGCAGCCGCATTGACTTAACCAACGAGCAGTACTTC. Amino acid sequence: CASSRIDLTNEQYF.

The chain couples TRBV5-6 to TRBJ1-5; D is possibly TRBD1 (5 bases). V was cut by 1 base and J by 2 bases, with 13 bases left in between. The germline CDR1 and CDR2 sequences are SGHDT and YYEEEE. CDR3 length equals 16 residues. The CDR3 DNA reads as TGTGCCAGCAGCTTGTTCGGGGGTCCGCGCAATCAGCCCCAGCATTTT. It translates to CASSLFGGPRNQPQHF. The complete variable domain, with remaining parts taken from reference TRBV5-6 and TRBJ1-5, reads DAGVTQSPTHLIKTRGQQVTLRCSPKSGHDTVSWYQQALGQGPQFIFQYYEEEERQRGNFPDRFSGHQFPNYSSELNVNALLLGDSALYLCASSLFGGPRNQPQHFGDGTRLSIL.

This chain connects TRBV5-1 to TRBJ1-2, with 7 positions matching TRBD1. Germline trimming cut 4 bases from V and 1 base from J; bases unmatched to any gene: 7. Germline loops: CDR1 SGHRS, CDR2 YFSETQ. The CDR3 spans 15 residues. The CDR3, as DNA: TGCGCCAGCAGCGAAATACAGGGGAGTAACTATGGCTACACCTTC. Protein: CASSEIQGSNYGYTF.

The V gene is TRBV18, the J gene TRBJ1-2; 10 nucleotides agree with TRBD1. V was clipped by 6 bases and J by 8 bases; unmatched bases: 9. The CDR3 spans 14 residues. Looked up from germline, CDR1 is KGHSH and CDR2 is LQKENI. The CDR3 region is CASSRDRGREGYTF. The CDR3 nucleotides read TGTGCCAGCTCCCGGGACAGGGGAAGAGAGGGCTACACCTTC. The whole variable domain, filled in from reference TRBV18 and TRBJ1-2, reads NAGVMQNPRHLVRRRGQEARLRCSPMKGHSHVYWYRQLPEEGLKFMVYLQKENIIDESGMPKERFSAEFPKEGPSILRIQQVVRGDSAAYFCASSRDRGREGYTFGSGTRLTVV.

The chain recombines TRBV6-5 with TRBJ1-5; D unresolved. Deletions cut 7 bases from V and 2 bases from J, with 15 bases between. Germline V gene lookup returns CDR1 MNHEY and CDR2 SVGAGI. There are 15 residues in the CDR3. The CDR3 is CASTQDFSGNQPQHF. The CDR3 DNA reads TGTGCCAGCACTCAGGACTTTAGCGGCAATCAGCCCCAGCATTTT.

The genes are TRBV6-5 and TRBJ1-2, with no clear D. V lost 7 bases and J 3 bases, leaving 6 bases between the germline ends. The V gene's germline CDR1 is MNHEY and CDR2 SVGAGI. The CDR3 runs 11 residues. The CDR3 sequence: CASNRDYGYTF. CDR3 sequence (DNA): TGTGCCAGCAACAGAGACTATGGCTACACCTTC.

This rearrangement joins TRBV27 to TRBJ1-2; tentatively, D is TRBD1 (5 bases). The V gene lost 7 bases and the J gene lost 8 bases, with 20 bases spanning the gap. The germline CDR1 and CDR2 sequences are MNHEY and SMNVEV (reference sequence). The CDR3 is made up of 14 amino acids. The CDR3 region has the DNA TGTGCCAGCACCACTCGGGGGGACCTAGGGGGCTACACCTTC. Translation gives CASTTRGDLGGYTF.

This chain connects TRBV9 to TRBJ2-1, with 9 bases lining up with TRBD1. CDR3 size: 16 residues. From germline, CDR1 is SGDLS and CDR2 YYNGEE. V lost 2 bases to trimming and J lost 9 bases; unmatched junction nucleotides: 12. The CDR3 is CASSVEQGARWGEQFF. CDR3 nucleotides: TGTGCCAGCAGCGTGGAACAGGGGGCGAGGTGGGGTGAGCAGTTCTTC.

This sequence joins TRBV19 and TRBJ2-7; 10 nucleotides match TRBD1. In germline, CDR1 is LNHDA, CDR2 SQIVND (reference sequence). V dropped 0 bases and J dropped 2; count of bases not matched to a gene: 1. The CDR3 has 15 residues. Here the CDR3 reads CASSIEGTGAYEQYF. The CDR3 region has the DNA TGTGCCAGTAGTATAGAAGGGACAGGGGCCTACGAGCAGTACTTC.

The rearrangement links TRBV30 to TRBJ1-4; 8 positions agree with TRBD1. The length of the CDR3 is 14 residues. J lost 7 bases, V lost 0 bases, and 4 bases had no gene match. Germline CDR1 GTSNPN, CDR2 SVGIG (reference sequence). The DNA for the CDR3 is TGTGCCTGGAGTGTACAGGGGGGGGGTGAAAAACTGTTTTTT. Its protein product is CAWSVQGGGEKLFF.

CDR3 sequence (DNA): TGTGCCAGCAGCGTTCAGGGACTGAGCACTGAAGCTTTCTTT. Protein sequence: CASSVQGLSTEAFF. The chain has TRBV11-3 and TRBJ1-1; D is perhaps TRBD1 (5 bases). The CDR3 totals 14 residues. The V end lost 5 bases, the J end lost 4 bases, and 14 bases lay between the germline ends. The germline V gene encodes CDR1 SGHNT and CDR2 YENEEA.

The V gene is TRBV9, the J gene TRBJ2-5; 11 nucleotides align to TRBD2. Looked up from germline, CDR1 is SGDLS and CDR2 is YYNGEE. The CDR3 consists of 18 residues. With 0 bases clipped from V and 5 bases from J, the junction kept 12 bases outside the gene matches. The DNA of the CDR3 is TGTGCCAGCAGCGTAGGAGGACGGGCTAGCGGGGGGAAGGAGACCCAGTACTTC. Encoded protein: CASSVGGRASGGKETQYF.

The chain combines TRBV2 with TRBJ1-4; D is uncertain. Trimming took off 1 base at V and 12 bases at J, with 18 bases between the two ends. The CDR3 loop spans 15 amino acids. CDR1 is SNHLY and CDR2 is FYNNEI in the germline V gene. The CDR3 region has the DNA TGTGCCAGCAGTGAAGGCCCCGGGCCGTCGGAGGAACTGTTTTTT. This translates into CASSEGPGPSEELFF.

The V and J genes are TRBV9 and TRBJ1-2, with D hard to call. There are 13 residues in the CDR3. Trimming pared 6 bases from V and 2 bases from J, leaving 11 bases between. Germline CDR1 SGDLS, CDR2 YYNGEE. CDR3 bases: TGTGCCAGCACCTTCCAGGCGAACTATGGCTACACCTTC. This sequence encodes CASTFQANYGYTF.

The CDR3 DNA is TGTGCCAGCAGTTTCAATGACAGGAGGAATGAAAAACTGTTTTTT. Amino acids: CASSFNDRRNEKLFF. This sequence joins TRBV27 and TRBJ1-4; the D gene is possibly TRBD1 (6 bases). CDR1 and CDR2 from the germline V gene are MNHEY and SMNVEV (reference sequence). The germline V and J ends were trimmed by 3 bases and 5 bases, with 13 bases remaining between them. The CDR3 length is 15 residues.

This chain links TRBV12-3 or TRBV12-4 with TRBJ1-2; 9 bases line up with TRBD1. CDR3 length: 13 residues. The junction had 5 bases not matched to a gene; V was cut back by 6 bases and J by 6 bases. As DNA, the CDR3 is TGTGCCAGCAGGCCCGGGACAGGGCATGGCTACACCTTC. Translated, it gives CASRPGTGHGYTF.

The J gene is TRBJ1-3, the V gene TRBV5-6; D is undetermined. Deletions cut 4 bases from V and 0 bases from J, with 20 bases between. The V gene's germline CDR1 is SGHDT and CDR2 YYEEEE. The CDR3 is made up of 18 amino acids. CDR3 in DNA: TGTGCCAGCAGCCGCATTGATTTGGAGTCTCGCTCTGGAAACACCATATATTTT. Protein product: CASSRIDLESRSGNTIYF.

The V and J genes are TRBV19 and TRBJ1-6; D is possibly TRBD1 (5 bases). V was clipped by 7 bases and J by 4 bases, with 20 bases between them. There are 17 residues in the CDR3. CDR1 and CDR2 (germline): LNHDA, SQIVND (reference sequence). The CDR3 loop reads CASTQTGRTTYNSPLHF. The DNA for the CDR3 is TGTGCCAGTACCCAAACGGGGCGGACTACTTATAATTCACCCCTCCACTTT.

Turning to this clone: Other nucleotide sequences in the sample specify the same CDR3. CDR3 sequence reads: CASSRQGSSYEQYF. The CDR3 region has the DNA TGTGCCAGCTCTAGACAGGGGAGCTCCTACGAGCAGTACTTC. J is TRBJ2-7 and V is TRBV27, with 8 bases that match TRBD1. Germline CDR1 and CDR2: MNHEY and SMNVEV (reference sequence). The CDR3 is made up of 14 amino acids. The V segment lost 8 bases and the J segment 0 bases; nucleotides outside the gene matches: 6.

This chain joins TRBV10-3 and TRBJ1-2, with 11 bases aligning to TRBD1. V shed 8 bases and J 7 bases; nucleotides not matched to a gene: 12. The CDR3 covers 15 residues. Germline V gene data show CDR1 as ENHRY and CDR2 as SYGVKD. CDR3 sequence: CAIAPGTGGLGGYTF. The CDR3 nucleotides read TGTGCCATCGCCCCCGGGACAGGGGGTCTTGGTGGCTACACCTTC.

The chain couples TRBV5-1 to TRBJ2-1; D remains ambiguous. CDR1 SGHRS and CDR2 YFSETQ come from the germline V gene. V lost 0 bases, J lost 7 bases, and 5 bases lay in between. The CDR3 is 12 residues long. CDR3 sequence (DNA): TGCGCCAGCAGCTTGGTGGAGAATGAGCAGTTCTTC. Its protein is CASSLVENEQFF.

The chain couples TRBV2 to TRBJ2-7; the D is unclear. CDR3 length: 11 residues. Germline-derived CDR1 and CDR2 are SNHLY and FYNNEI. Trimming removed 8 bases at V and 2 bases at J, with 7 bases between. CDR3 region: CASLRTYEQYF. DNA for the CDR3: TGTGCCAGCCTTCGTACCTACGAGCAGTACTTC.

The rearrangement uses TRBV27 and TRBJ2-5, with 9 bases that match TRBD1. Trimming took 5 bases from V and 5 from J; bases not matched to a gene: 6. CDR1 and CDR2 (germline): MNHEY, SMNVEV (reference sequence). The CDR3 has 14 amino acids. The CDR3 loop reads CASSQRDRGETQYF. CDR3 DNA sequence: TGTGCCAGCAGTCAACGCGACAGGGGGGAGACCCAGTACTTC.